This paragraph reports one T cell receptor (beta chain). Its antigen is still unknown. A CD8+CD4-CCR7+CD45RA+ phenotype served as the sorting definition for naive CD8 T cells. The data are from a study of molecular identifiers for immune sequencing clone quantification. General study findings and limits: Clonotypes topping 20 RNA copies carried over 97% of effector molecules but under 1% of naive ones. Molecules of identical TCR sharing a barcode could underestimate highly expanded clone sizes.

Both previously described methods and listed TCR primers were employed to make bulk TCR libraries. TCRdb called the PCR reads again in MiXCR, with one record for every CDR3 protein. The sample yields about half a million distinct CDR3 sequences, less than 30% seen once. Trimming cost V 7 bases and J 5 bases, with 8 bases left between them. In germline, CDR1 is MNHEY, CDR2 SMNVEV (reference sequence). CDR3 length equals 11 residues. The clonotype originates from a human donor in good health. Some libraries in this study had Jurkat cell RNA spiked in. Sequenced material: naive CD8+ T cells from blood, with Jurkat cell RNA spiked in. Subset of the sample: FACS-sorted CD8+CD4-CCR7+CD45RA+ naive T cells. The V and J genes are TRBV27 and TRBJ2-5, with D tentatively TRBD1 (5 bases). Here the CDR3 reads CASKGKETQYF. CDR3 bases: TGTGCCAGCAAGGGGAAGGAGACCCAGTACTTC.